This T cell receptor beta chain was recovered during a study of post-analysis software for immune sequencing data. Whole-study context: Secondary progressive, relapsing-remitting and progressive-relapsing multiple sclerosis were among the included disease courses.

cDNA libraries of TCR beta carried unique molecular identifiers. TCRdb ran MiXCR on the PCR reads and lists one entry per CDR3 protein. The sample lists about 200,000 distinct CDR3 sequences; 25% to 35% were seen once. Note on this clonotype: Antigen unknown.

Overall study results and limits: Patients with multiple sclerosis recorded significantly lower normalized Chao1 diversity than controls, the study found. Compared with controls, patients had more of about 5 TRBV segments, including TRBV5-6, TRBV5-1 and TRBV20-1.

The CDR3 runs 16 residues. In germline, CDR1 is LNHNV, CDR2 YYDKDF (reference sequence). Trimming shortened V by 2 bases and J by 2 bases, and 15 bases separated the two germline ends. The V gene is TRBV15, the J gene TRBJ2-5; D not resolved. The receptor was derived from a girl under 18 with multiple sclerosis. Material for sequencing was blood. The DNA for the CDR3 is TGTGCCACCAGCAGAACCCCGAGGACGGAGCAAGAGACCCAGTACTTC. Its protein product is CATSRTPRTEQETQYF. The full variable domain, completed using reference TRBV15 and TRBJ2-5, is DAMVIQNPRYQVTQFGKPVTLSCSQTLNHNVMYWYQQKSSQAPKLLFHYYDKDFNNEADTPDNFQSRRPNTSFCFLDIRSPGLGDTAMYLCATSRTPRTEQETQYFGPGTRLLVL.